This record concerns one T cell receptor (beta chain) sequence. What it binds is not known. Repertoires were generated with immunoSEQ multiplex PCR, while TCRdb's copy carries only in-frame clones and drops some. This sample has tens of thousands of clones; roughly 80% occur once, and the top ten carry 40% to 55%. These data originate in a study of Ad26.COV2.S vaccination and SARS-CoV-2 variants. Study-level points and caveats: Vaccinees and placebo recipients showed similar non-spike TCR breadth. While placebo recipients had lower spike-specific TCR breadth, vaccine recipients had more. Reported findings describe substantial breadth in spike-specific CD8+ and CD4+ T cell responses following vaccination. Breadth and depth estimates from TCRs may understate total T cell responses.

Trimming left V 3 bases short and J 14 bases short, with 23 bases between. This CDR3 comprises 15 residues. CDR1 and CDR2 from the germline V gene are GTSNPN and SVGIG (reference sequence). The specimen was peripheral blood, collected after recovery from COVID-19. The receptor was derived from a human donor who had recovered from COVID-19. The chain joins TRBV30 to TRBJ1-6; a possible D gene is TRBD1 (5 bases). The CDR3 is CAWRVVGAPLLALHF. In DNA, the CDR3 is TGTGCCTGGAGGGTAGTTGGGGCCCCTCTTCTGGCCCTCCACTTT.